This entry concerns a single T cell receptor beta chain. This clone was found a few times. The antigen it binds to is not known. Qualities for individual bases were not recorded, and no much larger clone is one base off. The sample belongs to a study of cytomegalovirus exposure and HLA in healthy donors (dated by TCRdb to the late 2010s). Concerning the study at large: An earlier analysis of approximately 640 of the donors reported more than 250 Gb of sequence data and more than 90 million unique TCR beta sequences from 150 million to 200 million T cells. Approximately 310 gigabases of sequencing data and some 85 million unique TCR sequences were included in an early release covering several hundred HLA-typed donors. The genetic ancestry cluster associated with self-reported Caucasian donors included roughly four fifths of the 350 to 500 genotyped donors. The study aimed to test whether cataloging public T cell receptors could reveal signatures of past pathogen exposure. The study used immunosequencing to profile the T cell repertoires of 666 subjects and linked those repertoires to cytomegalovirus serostatus. Along with the roughly 710-subject first cohort, a separate validation cohort of over a hundred different subjects was used. High-throughput TCR immunosequencing, statistical association of individual TCRs with disease status, and machine learning were combined to predict cytomegalovirus infection status. In a later analysis, previously published TCR beta repertoires from more than 500 donors were re-analyzed and high-resolution HLA genotyping was added so that TCR occurrence patterns could be studied. The later analysis used no new phenotypic data to find candidate immune exposures, relying instead on TCR beta sequences and their occurrence across donors. In an earlier analysis of around 540 of the donors, high-throughput TCR beta sequencing was used to judge whether each TCR beta V gene segment behaved as functional or pseudogenic. Donor age, sex, ethnicity and CMV serostatus were compiled alongside the repertoire data. A later genetic analysis used genome-wide SNP genotypes for about 55% of the 666 donors, treating that subset as a discovery cohort. Every repertoire in the discovery cohort had been generated on one and the same sequencing platform. HLA typing included class I and class II loci at four-digit resolution. The number of typed donors differed by locus: 629-630 for A, B, C, DRB1 and DQB1; 500 to 550 for DQA1; some 590 for DPA1; and 400 to 480 for DPB1. About five DR-DQ haplotypes were handled as single units for association and clustering, since linkage in the cohort was strong. Across around 400 genotyped donors of the cohort, an average of approximately 200,000 unique TCR beta nucleotide sequences per donor were sequenced, and approximately 17% of those sequences were non-productive.

The cohort comprised 666 healthy bone marrow donors. At the time of sampling, every cohort member was nominally healthy, though immune exposures that went unrecorded were likely present. The donor tested CMV seropositive, placing the donor among the 250 to 350 seropositive members of the cohort. A peripheral blood sample was provided by each donor, and peripheral blood mononuclear cells were used for TCR beta sequencing. Genomic DNA was extracted from the blood cell samples with the Qiagen DNeasy Blood Extraction Kit. The investigation overall reported the following: Compared with equally common non-associated chains, HLA-associated TCR beta chains in a later analysis were more clonally expanded and had lower generation probabilities. In the study, around 160 TCR beta chains were listed as associated with cytomegalovirus. Several of the top co-occurrence clusters appeared to be linked to parvovirus B19, influenza, CMV and Epstein-Barr virus, according to a later analysis. A further reported finding was that TCR beta sequences accurately predicted the HLA-A and HLA-B alleles for most subjects in the first cohort. The classifier was reported to diagnose cytomegalovirus status with high specificity and sensitivity in both the original cohort and the validation cohort. Only TCR beta chains were sequenced in this cohort, and the absence of alpha or paired-chain data limited detectable features. In vitro tests confirmed that three of the cytomegalovirus-associated TCR beta chains recognize cytomegalovirus antigens. The authors suggested that the approach could potentially be extended to other disease states and immunological phenotypes. In a later analysis, TCR association rates were found to vary across HLA loci, with the most associated TCRs seen for DRB1 alleles and the fewest for HLA-C alleles. In an earlier analysis of 587 of the donors, most TCR beta V segments appeared in productive rearrangements about 90% or about 30% of the time, broadly matching IMGT annotations. The presence/absence analyses assumed that sequencing depth was roughly uniform across donors, and that assumption may not be true. Immune exposure information for the cohort was limited to CMV serostatus. Most CMV-associated TCR beta chains appeared to be HLA-restricted in a later analysis, and the HLA associations seemed to be driven largely by CMV exposure. The earlier analysis of about 600 of the donors excluded some 15 rarely observed V segments, including chromosome 9 orphons, because counts were too low. According to a later genetic analysis, donors in an Asian-associated ancestry cluster had fewer N-insertions in productive TCRs than the approximately 610-donor mean. A later genetic analysis associated a missense DCLRE1C variant with V-gene and J-gene trimming of TCR beta chains, and an independent cohort replicated the association. Correlated functional status among segregating V segments might be attributable to linkage disequilibrium, but an unknown experimental factor could not be ruled out. Most TCR sequences were observed very rarely across donors, whereas some public TCRs were present in many individuals. Some IMGT-functional V segments, including TRBV6-2 and TRBV6-3, could not be distinguished by the 87-base-pair reads and were therefore excluded. Specific HLA alleles were associated with roughly 17,000 TCR beta sequences at a false discovery rate of 0.05 in a later analysis. A cluster of highly shared sequence variants was judged likely to represent a technical artifact of the sequencing pipeline. When HLA alleles, especially DR and DQ, strongly co-occurred, TCR associations were difficult to assign to individual alleles. Because some donors lacked HLA typing at each locus, the association tests relied only on the typed subset.

Taken from the germline V gene (reference sequence), the CDR1 and CDR2 loops are DFQATT and SNEGSKA. The V end loses 6 bases and the J end loses 4 bases, and a stretch of 7 bases separates them. Including cysteine and phenylalanine, the CDR3 has 11 amino acids. The sequence is cut down to CDR3 DNA, 33 bases in frame from base 1. The method was the immunoSEQ multiplex PCR assay. For the multiplex PCR, a mixture combining 60 forward primers for TCR Vbeta segments and 13 reverse primers for TCR Jbeta segments was used. The CDR3 region of rearranged TCR beta genes was amplified from genomic DNA with a multiplex PCR assay. The Illumina HiSeq System was used to sequence the amplified TCR beta libraries as 87-base-pair reads. From the authors' description of their analysis: A later analysis counted tens of millions of unique TCR beta chains across the 550 to 750 repertoires, and roughly 10 million of these chains were shared by at least two donors. A nearest-neighbor algorithm error-corrected the raw reads and collapsed the reads into unique sequences, merging closely related sequences to remove PCR and sequencing errors. V, D and J gene segments were assigned by aligning CDR3 sequences to IMGT reference sequences. For a sequence to be retained, a match of at least six nucleotides was required to both a V gene segment and a J gene segment. Rearrangements were called productive when the CDR3 lacked stop codons and stayed in frame with V and J; all others were non-productive. Following IMGT convention, CDR3 was defined as the stretch from the second conserved V-encoded cysteine to the conserved J-encoded phenylalanine. The earlier analysis of around 640 of the donors excluded sequences that lacked an unambiguous match to a single V gene segment. In an earlier analysis of a few hundred of the donors, V segments were called functional above 56.7% productive rearrangements and were called segregating when the between-donor standard deviation exceeded 5%. A statistical classification framework was built for diagnosing cytomegalovirus status from the catalog of TCR beta chain sequences. In a later analysis, TCR nucleotide sequences were compared against IMGT/GENE-DB human TR gene sequences so that V and J genes could be assigned. Using the TCRdist pipeline, a later analysis assigned CDR3 sequences along with most-parsimonious VDJ recombination scenarios. A later analysis defined each TCR beta chain by its CDR3 amino acid sequence plus V-gene family, and excluded reads lacking a unique V-gene family. To address suspected cross-contamination and a sequencing artifact, a later analysis removed approximately 590 highly shared, low-generation-probability nucleotide sequences. A later analysis calculated a clonal expansion index for each public chain from normalized within-repertoire ranks of inferred template counts. In a later analysis, generation probabilities were computed using a VDJ recombination model fitted to out-of-frame rearrangements, and the results were checked against IGoR. In a later analysis, TCR-TCR, TCR-HLA and TCR-CMV co-occurrence was scored with hypergeometric tests, and a repertoire-size bias correction was applied to TCR pairs. A later analysis estimated false discovery rates by permuting HLA or CMV assignments 20 times. A later analysis grouped co-occurring TCRs with DBSCAN, adding TCRdist sequence similarity when clustering within HLA-allele-positive subsets. For co-occurrence clustering, repertoires with fewer than 30,000 or more than 120,000 public chains were excluded, along with roughly 5 repertoires with anomalous nucleotide sharing. Entries here come from immuneACCESS through TCRdb and include only in-frame sequences with V and J called. Some clones fail to appear in such tables; in the studies checked, an unresolved V gene covers under half of the shortfall, and the cause of the remainder is unknown. D and trimming come from the DNA, and the V and J calls and clone size come from that table. The sample table lists approximately 170,000 clones, 65% to 75% of them with a count of one. The ten largest clones take up under 5% of the sample.

Sequenced: PBMCs. The sequence was collected from a man aged 25-40 years in good health and CMV-seropositive. The chain couples TRBV20-1 to TRBJ2-1, with a weak D call of TRBD2 (5 bases match). The CDR3 sequence is CSAGIYNEQFF. The nucleotides are TGCAGTGCCGGGATATACAATGAGCAGTTCTTC.